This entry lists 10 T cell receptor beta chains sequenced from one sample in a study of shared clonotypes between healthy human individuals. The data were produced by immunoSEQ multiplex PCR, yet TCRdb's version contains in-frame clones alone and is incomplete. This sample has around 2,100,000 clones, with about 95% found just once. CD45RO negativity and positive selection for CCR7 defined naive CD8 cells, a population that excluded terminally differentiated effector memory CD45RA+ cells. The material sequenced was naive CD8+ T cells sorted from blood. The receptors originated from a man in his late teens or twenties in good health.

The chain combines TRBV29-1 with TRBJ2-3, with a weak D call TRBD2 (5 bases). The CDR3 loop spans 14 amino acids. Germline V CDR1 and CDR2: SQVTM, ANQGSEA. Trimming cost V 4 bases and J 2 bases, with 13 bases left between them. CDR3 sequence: CSVVADLLTDTQYF. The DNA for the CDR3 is TGCAGCGTTGTTGCGGACTTACTCACAGATACGCAGTATTTT.

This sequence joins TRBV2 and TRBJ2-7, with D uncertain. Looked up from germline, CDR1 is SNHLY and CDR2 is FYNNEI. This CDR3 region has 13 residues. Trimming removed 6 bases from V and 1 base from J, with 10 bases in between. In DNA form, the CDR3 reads TGTGCCAGCAGCCGGACGCCATCCTACGAGCAGTACTTC. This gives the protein CASSRTPSYEQYF.

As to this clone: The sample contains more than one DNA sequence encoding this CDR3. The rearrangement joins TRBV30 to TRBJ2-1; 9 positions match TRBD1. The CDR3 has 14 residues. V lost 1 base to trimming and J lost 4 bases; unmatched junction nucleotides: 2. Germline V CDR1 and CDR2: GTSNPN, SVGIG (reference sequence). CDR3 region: CAWSGGQGYNEQFF. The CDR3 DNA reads TGTGCCTGGAGTGGGGGACAGGGTTACAATGAGCAGTTCTTC. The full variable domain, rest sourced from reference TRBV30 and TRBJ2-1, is SQTIHQWPATLVQPVGSPLSLECTVEGTSNPNLYWYRQAAGRGLQLLFYSVGIGQISSEVPQNLSASRPQDRQFILSSKKLLLSDSGFYLCAWSGGQGYNEQFFGPGTRLTVL.

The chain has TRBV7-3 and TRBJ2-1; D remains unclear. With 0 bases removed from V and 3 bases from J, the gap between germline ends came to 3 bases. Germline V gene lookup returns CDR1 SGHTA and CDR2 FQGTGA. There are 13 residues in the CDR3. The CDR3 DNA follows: TGTGCCAGCAGCTTAACCTTCTACAATGAGCAGTTCTTC. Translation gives CASSLTFYNEQFF.

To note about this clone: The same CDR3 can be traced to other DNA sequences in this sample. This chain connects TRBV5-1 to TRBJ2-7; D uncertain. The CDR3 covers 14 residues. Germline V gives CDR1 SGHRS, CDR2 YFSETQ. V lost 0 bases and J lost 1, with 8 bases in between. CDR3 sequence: CASSLGVGSYEQYF. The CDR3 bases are TGCGCCAGCAGCTTGGGGGTCGGTTCCTACGAGCAGTACTTC.

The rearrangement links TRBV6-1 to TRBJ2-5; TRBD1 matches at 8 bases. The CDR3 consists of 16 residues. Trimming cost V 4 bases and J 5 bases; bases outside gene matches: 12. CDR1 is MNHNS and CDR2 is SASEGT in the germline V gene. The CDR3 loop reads CASSGTGQGPGETQYF. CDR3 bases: TGTGCCAGCAGTGGGACTGGACAGGGCCCAGGGGAGACCCAGTACTTC.

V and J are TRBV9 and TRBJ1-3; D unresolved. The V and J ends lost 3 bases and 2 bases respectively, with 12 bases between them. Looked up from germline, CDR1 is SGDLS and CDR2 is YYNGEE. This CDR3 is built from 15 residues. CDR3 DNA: TGTGCCAGCAGCGAGGGCGGAGGAACTGGAAACACCATATATTTT. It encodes CASSEGGGTGNTIYF.

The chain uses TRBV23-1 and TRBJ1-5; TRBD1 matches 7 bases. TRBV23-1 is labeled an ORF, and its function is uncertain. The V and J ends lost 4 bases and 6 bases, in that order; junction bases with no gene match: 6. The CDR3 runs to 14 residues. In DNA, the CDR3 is TGCGCCAGCAGTCTCCGACAGGGTGGTCAGCCCCAGCATTTT. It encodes CASSLRQGGQPQHF.

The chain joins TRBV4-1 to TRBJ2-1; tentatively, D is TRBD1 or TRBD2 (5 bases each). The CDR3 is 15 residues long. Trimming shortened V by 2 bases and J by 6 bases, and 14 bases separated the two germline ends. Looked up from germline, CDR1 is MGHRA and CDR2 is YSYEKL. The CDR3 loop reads CASSQLEGRVNEQFF. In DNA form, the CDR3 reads TGCGCCAGCAGCCAACTCGAGGGCAGGGTCAATGAGCAGTTCTTC.

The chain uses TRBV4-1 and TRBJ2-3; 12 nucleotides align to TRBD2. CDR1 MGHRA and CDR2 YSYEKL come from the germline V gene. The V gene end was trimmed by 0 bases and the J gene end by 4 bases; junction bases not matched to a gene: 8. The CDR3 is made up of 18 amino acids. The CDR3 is CASSQDGGLAGISDTQYF. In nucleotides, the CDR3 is TGCGCCAGCAGCCAAGATGGGGGACTAGCGGGCATTTCAGATACGCAGTATTTT.